The text below deals with one T cell receptor (beta chain). Its antigen remains unknown. It was healthy bone marrow donors who served as donors. Each donor was nominally healthy when sampled (though unrecorded immune exposures were likely). These data come from a study of cytomegalovirus exposure and HLA in healthy donors. Primers included in the PCR were 60 Vbeta and 13 Jbeta primers. Generated by immunoSEQ multiplex PCR, the TCRdb table keeps only in-frame clones and is missing some. The listing records some 40,000 clones. General observations from the study: Sequencing likely produced, as an artifact, a cluster of highly shared sequence variants. Researchers catalogued approximately 160 TCR beta chains as cytomegalovirus-associated.

This CDR3 comprises 14 residues. Per germline, CDR1 SGHRS and CDR2 YFSETQ. V dropped 2 bases and J dropped 0 bases, with 8 bases sitting between them. The chain is built from TRBV5-1 and TRBJ1-1, with D perhaps TRBD1 (5 bases). Sequencing used PBMCs. The sequence came from a human donor in good health. CDR3 in amino acids: CASSLQVLNTEAFF. In DNA, the CDR3 is TGCGCCAGCAGCTTACAGGTTCTGAACACTGAAGCTTTCTTT.